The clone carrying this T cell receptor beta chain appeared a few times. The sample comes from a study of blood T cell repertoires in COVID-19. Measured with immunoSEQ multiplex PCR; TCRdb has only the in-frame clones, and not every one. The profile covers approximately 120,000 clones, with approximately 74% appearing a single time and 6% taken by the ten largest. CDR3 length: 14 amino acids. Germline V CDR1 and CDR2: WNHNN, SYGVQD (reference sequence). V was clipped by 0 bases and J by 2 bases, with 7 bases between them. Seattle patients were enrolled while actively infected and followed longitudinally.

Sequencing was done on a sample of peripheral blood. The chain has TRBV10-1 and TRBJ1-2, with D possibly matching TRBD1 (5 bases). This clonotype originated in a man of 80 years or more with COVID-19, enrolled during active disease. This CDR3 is CASSESTENYGYTF. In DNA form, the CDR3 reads TGCGCCAGCAGTGAGTCGACAGAAAACTATGGCTACACCTTC.